This T cell receptor (beta chain) is from a study of shared clonotypes between healthy human individuals. Template for every sorted-subset replicate PCR totaled approximately 0.2 ug DNA, around 32,000 T cell genomes. The repertoire was sequenced with immunoSEQ multiplex PCR; TCRdb's copy has only in-frame clones and lacks some. The sample consists of about 2.3 million clones, 80% to 95% of them appearing once. The receptor was isolated from a man younger than 30 in good health. Some clones in this sample may be carry-over from other donors' samples. Sample: naive CD4+ T cells from PBMCs. Specified subset: CD45RA+ positively selected.

CDR3 protein: CAWSVPGRGRTYEQYF. CDR3 DNA: TGTGCCTGGAGTGTACCGGGCAGGGGGCGAACCTACGAGCAGTACTTC. The gene calls are TRBV30 and TRBJ2-7, with 8 bases matching TRBD1. The CDR3 length is 16 residues. CDR1 is GTSNPN and CDR2 is SVGIG in the germline V gene (reference sequence). The trim removed 0 bases at V and 2 bases at J, leaving 9 bases unmatched.